Presented here are 10 T cell receptor beta chains from one specimen sequenced in a study of radiotherapy plus CTLA-4 blockade in lung cancer. Repertoires were generated with immunoSEQ multiplex PCR, while TCRdb's copy carries only in-frame clones and drops some. This table has approximately 78,000 clones, 78% appearing once. This sample comprised peripheral blood, obtained from a patient treated with radiotherapy plus ipilimumab. These receptors originate from a human donor with non-small cell lung cancer who had a complete response to radiotherapy plus ipilimumab.

The chain combines TRBV10-2 with TRBJ2-3; TRBD1 aligns across 9 bases. There are 15 residues in the CDR3. The V gene's germline CDR1 is WSHSY and CDR2 SAAADI. J was trimmed by 3 bases and V by 10 bases; bases with no gene match: 11. Written as DNA, the CDR3 is TGCGCCACCCAGATGCGGACAGGGGAGACAGATACGCAGTATTTT. It specifies CATQMRTGETDTQYF.

This clone was counted between two and nine times. V and J are TRBV18 and TRBJ1-2, with D tentatively TRBD1 (5 bases). Deletions cut 5 bases from V and 0 bases from J, with 13 bases between. Germline V lookup: CDR1 KGHSH, CDR2 LQKENI. CDR3 length equals 15 residues. The CDR3 spells CASSKERTSNYGYTF. For the CDR3, the DNA is TGTGCCAGCTCAAAAGAGAGGACATCTAACTATGGCTACACCTTC.

In its sample, this clone was seen a few times. This chain links TRBV6-1 with TRBJ1-2, with 7 bases fitting TRBD1. CDR3 length: 13 amino acids. The germline gives CDR1 MNHNS, CDR2 SASEGT. With 5 bases clipped from V and 7 bases from J, the junction kept 7 bases outside the gene matches. DNA of the CDR3: TGTGCCAGCAGTCAGGCAGGGGGGTTTGGCTACACCTTC. Translated, it gives CASSQAGGFGYTF.

There are a few counts of this clone. This chain links TRBV7-2 with TRBJ2-1, with D perhaps given as TRBD1 or TRBD2 (7 bases each). V was cut by 2 bases and J by 15 bases, with 14 bases left in between. Per the germline V gene, CDR1 is SGHTA and CDR2 is FQGNSA. The CDR3 consists of 12 residues. CDR3 residues: CASSLSGGGVFF. The CDR3 DNA reads TGTGCCAGCAGCTTATCAGGGGGAGGGGTGTTCTTC.

The chain combines TRBV7-2 with TRBJ2-2; 9 bases are a match to TRBD2. The trim removed 0 bases at V and 2 bases at J, leaving 10 bases unmatched. The CDR3 loop spans 19 amino acids. Germline lookup yields CDR1 SGHTA and CDR2 FQGNSA. The CDR3 is CASSLAPAGGRKNTGELFF. The CDR3 DNA sequence: TGTGCCAGCAGCTTAGCGCCAGCGGGGGGACGAAAAAACACCGGGGAGCTGTTTTTT.

The chain links TRBV29-1 to TRBJ2-2, with D perhaps TRBD1 (6 bases). The CDR3 contains 13 residues. The germline gives CDR1 SQVTM, CDR2 ANQGSEA. Between the trimmed V and J ends, which lost 7 bases and 2 bases, there was a span of 11 bases. The CDR3: CSGATGNTGELFF. The CDR3 DNA reads TGCAGCGGGGCGACAGGAAACACCGGGGAGCTGTTTTTT.

The chain has TRBV5-1 and TRBJ1-3, with D unresolved. This CDR3 comprises 15 residues. The ends were cut back, 2 bases at V and 0 bases at J, with 9 bases in the middle. Germline assignment: CDR1 SGHRS and CDR2 YFSETQ. The CDR3 DNA is TGCGCCAGCAGCTTTTCTTCCGGCTCTGGAAACACCATATATTTT. This translates into CASSFSSGSGNTIYF.

The genes are TRBV5-4 and TRBJ1-5; TRBD1 is a possible D gene (5 bases). With 1 base removed from V and 2 bases from J, the gap between germline ends came to 10 bases. CDR1 and CDR2 (germline): SGHNT, YYREEE (reference sequence). The CDR3 contains 15 residues. CDR3 protein: CASSLQGRGNQPQHF. In DNA form, the CDR3 reads TGTGCCAGCAGCTTGCAGGGACGGGGCAATCAGCCCCAGCATTTT.

V usage is TRBV18 and J usage is TRBJ1-5; tentatively, D is TRBD1 (5 bases). V lost 0 bases, J lost 7 bases, and 13 bases lay in between. The CDR3 has 15 amino acids. Germline V gene data show CDR1 as KGHSH and CDR2 as LQKENI. The CDR3 protein is CASSPPGDLEQPQHF. CDR3 bases: TGTGCCAGCTCACCACCTGGGGACCTGGAGCAGCCCCAGCATTTT.

The genes are TRBV6-6 and TRBJ1-2; tentative D call: TRBD1 (6 bases). V lost 4 bases and J 6 bases, leaving 12 bases between the germline ends. This CDR3 region has 13 residues. CDR1 MNHNY and CDR2 SVGAGI come from the germline V gene (reference sequence). CDR3 protein: CASSFHSGDGYTF. The CDR3 DNA follows: TGTGCCAGCAGTTTCCATTCAGGGGATGGCTACACCTTC.